This TCR beta chain was obtained from a study of blood T cell repertoires in COVID-19. Across the whole study: The United States, Italy and Spain were the sources of the acute and convalescent COVID-19 samples. T cells, B-cell-depleted T cells, or PBMCs supplied cDNA or gDNA.

In the source study's methods: From reference gene primer amplification, estimates of nucleated cell counts were derived. Repertoires were generated with immunoSEQ multiplex PCR, while TCRdb's copy carries only in-frame clones and drops some. That table furnishes V, J and clone size, whereas the DNA furnished D and trimming. The table includes around 170,000 clones, about 88% detected once. The CDR3 spans 14 residues. J gave up 5 bases and V 5 bases, and 5 bases lay outside the gene matches. Germline assignment: CDR1 SEHNR and CDR2 FQNEAQ (reference sequence). The TCR was taken from a man aged 55-75 years with acute or convalescent COVID-19. This chain links TRBV7-9 with TRBJ2-5, with TRBD2 matching over 10 bases. The specimen sequenced was peripheral blood. The CDR3 loop reads CASSPSGGRETQYF. The CDR3 nucleotides are TGTGCCAGCAGCCCTAGCGGGGGAAGGGAGACCCAGTACTTC.